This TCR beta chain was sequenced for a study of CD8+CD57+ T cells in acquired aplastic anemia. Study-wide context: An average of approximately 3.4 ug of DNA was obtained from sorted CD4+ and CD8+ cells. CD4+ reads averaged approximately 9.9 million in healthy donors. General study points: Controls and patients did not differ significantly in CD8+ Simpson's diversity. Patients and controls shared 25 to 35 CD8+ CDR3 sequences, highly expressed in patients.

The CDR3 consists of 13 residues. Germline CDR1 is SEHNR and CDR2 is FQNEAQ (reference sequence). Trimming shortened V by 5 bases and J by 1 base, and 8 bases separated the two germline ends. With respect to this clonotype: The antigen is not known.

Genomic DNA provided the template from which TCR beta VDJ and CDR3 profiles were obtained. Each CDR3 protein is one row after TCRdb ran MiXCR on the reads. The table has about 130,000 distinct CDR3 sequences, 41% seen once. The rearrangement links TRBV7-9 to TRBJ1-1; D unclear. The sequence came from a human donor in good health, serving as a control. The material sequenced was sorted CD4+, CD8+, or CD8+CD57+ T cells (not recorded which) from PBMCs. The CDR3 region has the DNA TGTGCCAGCAGCCACAAAGGGAACACTGAAGCTTTCTTT. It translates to CASSHKGNTEAFF.